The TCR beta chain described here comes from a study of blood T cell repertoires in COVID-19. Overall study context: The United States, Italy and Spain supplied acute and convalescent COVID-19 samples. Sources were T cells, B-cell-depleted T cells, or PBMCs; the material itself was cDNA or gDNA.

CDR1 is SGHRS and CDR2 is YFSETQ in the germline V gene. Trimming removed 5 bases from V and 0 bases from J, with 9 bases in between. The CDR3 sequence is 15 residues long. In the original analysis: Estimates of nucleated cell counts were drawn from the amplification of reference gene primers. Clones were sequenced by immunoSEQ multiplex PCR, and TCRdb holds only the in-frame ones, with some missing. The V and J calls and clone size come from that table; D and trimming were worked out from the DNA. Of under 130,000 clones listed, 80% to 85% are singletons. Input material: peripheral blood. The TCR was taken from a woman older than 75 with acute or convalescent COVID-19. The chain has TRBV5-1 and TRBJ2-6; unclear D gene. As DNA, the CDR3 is TGCGCCAGCAGGCCACTGATCTCTGGGGCCAACGTCCTGACTTTC. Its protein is CASRPLISGANVLTF.